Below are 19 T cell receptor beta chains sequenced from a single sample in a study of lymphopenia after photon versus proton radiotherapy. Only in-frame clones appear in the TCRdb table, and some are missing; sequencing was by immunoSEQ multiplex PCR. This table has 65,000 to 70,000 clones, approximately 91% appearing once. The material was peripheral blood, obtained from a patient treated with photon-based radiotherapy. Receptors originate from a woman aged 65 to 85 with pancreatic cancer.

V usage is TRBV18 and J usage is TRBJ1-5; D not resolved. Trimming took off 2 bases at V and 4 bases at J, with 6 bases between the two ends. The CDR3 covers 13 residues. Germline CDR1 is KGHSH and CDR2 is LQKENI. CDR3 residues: CASSPDKNQPQHF. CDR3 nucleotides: TGTGCCAGCTCACCAGATAAGAATCAGCCCCAGCATTTT.

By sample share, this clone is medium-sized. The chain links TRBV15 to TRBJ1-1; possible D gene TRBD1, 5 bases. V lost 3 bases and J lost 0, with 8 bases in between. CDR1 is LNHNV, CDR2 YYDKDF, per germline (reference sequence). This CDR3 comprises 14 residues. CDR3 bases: TGTGCCACCAGCAGGGGACTAATGAACACTGAAGCTTTCTTT. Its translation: CATSRGLMNTEAFF.

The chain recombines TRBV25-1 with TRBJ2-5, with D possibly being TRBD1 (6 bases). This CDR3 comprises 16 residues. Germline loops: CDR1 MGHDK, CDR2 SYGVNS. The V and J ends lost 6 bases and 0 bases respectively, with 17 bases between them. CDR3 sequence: CASSTPQGRYQETQYF. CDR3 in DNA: TGTGCCAGCAGCACCCCACAGGGCCGGTACCAAGAGACCCAGTACTTC.

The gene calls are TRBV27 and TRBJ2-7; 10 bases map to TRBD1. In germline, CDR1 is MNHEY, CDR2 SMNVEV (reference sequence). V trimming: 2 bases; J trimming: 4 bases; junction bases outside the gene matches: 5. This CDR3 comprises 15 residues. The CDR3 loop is CASSLIGDRGYEQYF. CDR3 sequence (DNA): TGTGCCAGCAGTTTAATAGGGGACAGGGGTTACGAGCAGTACTTC.

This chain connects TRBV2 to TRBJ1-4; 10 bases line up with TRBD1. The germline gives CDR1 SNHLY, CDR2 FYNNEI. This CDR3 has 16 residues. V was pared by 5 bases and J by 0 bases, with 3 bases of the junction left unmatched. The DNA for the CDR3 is TGTGCCAGCAGTAGGGACAGGGGAGCAACTAATGAAAAACTGTTTTTT. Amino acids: CASSRDRGATNEKLFF.

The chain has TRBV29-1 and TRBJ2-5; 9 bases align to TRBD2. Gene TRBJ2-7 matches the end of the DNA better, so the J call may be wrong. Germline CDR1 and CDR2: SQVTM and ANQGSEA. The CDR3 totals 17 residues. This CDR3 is CSVVPQEFSGSPHEQYF. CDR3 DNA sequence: TGCAGCGTTGTCCCCCAAGAGTTTAGCGGGAGTCCCCACGAGCAGTACTTC.

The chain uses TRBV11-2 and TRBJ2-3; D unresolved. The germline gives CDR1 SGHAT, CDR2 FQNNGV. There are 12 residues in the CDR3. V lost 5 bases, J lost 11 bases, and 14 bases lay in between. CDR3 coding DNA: TGTGCCAGCAGCCCCTACACCCCCGGGCAGTATTTT. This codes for CASSPYTPGQYF.

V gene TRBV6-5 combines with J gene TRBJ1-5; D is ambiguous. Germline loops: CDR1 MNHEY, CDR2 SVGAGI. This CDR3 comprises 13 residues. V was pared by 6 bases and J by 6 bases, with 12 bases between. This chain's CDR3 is CASSLAWGQPQHF. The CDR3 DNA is TGTGCCAGCAGCCTCGCTTGGGGTCAGCCCCAGCATTTT.

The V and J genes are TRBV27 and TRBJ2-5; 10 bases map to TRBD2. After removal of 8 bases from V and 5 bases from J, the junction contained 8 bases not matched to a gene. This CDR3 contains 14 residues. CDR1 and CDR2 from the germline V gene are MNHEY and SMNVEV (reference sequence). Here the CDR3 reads CASGLAGVWETQYF. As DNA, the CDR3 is TGTGCCAGCGGCCTAGCGGGAGTATGGGAGACCCAGTACTTC.

The DNA of the CDR3 is TGTGCCAGCAGCTTTAGTTTGAACACTGAAGCTTTCTTT. Translation: CASSFSLNTEAFF. The chain uses TRBV9 and TRBJ1-1, with D unclear. Germline V gene data show CDR1 as SGDLS and CDR2 as YYNGEE. The CDR3 has 13 residues. Trimming cost V 4 bases and J 0 bases, with 7 bases left between them.

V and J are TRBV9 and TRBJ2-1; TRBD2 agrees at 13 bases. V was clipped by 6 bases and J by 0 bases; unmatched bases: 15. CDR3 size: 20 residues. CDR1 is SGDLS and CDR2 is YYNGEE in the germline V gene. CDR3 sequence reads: CASTRNPGLAGSSSYNEQFF. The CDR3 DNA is TGTGCCAGCACCAGAAACCCGGGACTAGCGGGATCAAGCTCCTACAATGAGCAGTTCTTC.

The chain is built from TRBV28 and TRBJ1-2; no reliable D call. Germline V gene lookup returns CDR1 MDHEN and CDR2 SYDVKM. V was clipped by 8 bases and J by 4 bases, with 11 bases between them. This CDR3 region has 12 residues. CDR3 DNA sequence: TGTGCCAGCGAAGACACAATCTATGGCTACACCTTC. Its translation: CASEDTIYGYTF.

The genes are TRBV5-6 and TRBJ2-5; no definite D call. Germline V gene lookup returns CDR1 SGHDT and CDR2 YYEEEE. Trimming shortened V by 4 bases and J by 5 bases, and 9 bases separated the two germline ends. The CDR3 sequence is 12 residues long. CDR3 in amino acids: CASSPKEETQYF. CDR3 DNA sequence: TGTGCCAGCAGCCCAAAGGAGGAGACCCAGTACTTC.

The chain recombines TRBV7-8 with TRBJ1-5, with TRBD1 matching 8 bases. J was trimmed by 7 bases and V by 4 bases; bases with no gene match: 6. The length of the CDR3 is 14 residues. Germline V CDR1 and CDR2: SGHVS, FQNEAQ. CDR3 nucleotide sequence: TGTGCCAGCAGCTCCCAGACAGGGGACCAGCCCCAGCATTTT. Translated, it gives CASSSQTGDQPQHF.

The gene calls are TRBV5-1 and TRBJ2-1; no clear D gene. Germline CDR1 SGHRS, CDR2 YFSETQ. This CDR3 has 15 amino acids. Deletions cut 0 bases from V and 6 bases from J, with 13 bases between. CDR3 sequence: CASSLARPETNEQFF. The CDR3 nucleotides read TGCGCCAGCAGCTTGGCTCGACCAGAGACCAATGAGCAGTTCTTC.

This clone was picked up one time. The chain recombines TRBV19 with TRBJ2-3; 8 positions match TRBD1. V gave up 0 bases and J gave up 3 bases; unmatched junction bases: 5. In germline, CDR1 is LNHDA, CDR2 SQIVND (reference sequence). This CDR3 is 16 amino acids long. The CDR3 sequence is CASSIDSGGATDTQYF. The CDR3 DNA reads TGTGCCAGTAGTATAGATTCAGGGGGCGCAACAGATACGCAGTATTTT.

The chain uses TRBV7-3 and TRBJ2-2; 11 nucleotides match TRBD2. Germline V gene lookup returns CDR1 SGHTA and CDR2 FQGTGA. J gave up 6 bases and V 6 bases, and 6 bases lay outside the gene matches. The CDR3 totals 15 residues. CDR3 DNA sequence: TGTGCCAGCAGTTTACTAGCGGGAGCGTCCGGGGAGCTGTTTTTT. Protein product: CASSLLAGASGELFF.

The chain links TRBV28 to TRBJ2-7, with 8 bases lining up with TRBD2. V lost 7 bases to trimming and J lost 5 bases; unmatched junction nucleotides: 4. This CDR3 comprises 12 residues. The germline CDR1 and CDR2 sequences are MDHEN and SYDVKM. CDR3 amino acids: CASTTGGDEQYF. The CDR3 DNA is TGTGCCAGCACAACGGGGGGGGACGAGCAGTACTTC.

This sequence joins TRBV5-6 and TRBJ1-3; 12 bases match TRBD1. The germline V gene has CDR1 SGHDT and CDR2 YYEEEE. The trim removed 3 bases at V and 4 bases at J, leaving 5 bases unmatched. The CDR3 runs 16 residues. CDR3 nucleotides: TGTGCCAGCAGCTGGGGACAGGGGGCGCCCGGAAACACCATATATTTT. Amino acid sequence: CASSWGQGAPGNTIYF.